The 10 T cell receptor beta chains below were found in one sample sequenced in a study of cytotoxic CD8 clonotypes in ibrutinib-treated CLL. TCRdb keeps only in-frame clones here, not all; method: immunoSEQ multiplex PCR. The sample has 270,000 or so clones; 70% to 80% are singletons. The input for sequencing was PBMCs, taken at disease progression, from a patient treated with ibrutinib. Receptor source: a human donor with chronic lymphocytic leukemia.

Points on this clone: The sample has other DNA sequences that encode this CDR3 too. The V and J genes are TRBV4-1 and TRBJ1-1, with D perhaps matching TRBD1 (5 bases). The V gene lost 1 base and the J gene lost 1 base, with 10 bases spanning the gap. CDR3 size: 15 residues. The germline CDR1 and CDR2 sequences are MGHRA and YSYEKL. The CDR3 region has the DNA TGCGCCAGCAGCCAAGTCCCCGGGGGGAACACTGAAGCTTTCTTT. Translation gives CASSQVPGGNTEAFF.

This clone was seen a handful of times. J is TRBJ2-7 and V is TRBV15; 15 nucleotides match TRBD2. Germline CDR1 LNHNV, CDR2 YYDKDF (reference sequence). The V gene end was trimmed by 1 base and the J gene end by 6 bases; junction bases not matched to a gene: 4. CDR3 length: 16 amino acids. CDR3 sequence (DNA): TGTGCCACCAGCAGAGGGACTAGCGGGAGGGCCGGCGAGCAGTACTTC. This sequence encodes CATSRGTSGRAGEQYF.

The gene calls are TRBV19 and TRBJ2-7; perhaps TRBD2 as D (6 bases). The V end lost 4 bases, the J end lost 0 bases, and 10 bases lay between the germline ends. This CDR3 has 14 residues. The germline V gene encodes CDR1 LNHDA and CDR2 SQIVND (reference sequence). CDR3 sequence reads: CASSSVRDSYEQYF. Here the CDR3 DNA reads TGTGCCAGTAGTAGCGTGCGGGACTCCTACGAGCAGTACTTC. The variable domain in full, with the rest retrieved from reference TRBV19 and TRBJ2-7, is DGGITQSPKYLFRKEGQNVTLSCEQNLNHDAMYWYRQDPGQGLRLIYYSQIVNDFQKGDIAEGYSVSREKKESFPLTVTSAQKNPTAFYLCASSSVRDSYEQYFGPGTRLTVT.

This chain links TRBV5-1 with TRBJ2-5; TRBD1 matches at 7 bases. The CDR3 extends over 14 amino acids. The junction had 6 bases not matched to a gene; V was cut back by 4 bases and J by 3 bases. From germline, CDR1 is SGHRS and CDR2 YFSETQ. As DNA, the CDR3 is TGCGCCAGCAGCACCCTTACAGGGGAAGAGACCCAGTACTTC. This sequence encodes CASSTLTGEETQYF.

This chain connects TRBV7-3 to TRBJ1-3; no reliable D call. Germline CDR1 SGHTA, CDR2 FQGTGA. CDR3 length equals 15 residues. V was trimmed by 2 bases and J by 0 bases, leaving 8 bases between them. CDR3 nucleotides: TGTGCCAGCAGCTTATTGTACTCCTCTGGAAACACCATATATTTT. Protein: CASSLLYSSGNTIYF.

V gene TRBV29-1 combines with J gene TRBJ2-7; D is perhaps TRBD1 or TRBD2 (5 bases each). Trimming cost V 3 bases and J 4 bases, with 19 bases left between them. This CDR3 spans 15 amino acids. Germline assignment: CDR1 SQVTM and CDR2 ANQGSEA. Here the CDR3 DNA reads TGCAGCGTTGAGGGAATCGGGGCAGGTCAATACGAGCAGTACTTC. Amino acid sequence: CSVEGIGAGQYEQYF.

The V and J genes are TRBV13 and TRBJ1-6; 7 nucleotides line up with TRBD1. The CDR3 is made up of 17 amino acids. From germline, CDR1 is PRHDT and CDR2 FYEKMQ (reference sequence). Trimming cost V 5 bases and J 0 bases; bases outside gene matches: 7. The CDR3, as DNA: TGTGCCAGCAGCCTGCGACAGGGCAGCTCCTATAATTCACCCCTCCACTTT. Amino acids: CASSLRQGSSYNSPLHF.

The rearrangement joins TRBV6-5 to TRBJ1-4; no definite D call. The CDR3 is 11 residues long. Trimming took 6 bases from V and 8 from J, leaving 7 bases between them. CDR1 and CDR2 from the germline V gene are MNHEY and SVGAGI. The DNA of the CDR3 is TGTGCCAGCAGCCCTGGGGAAAAACTGTTTTTT. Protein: CASSPGEKLFF.

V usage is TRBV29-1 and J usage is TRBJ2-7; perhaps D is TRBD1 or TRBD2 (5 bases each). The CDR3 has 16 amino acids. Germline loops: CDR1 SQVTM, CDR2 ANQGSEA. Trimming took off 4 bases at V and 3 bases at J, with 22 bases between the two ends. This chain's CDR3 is CSVGGTGARSNYEQYF. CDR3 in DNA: TGCAGCGTTGGGGGGACCGGGGCACGGAGCAACTACGAGCAGTACTTC.

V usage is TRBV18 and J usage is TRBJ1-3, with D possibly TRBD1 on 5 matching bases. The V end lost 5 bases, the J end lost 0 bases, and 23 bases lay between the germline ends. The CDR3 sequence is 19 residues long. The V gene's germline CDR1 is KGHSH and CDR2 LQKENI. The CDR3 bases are TGTGCCAGCTCATTACTTCAACAACAGGTCGGGGCCTCTGGAAACACCATATATTTT. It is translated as CASSLLQQQVGASGNTIYF.